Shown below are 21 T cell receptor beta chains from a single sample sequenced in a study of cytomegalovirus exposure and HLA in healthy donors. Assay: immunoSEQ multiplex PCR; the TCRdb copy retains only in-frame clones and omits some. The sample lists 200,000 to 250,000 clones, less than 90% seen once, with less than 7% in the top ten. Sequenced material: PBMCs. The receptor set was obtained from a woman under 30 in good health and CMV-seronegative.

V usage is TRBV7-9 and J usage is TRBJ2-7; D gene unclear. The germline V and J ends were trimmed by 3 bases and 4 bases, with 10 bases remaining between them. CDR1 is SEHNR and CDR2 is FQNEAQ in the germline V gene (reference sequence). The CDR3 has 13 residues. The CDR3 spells CASSFAAAYEQYF. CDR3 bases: TGTGCCAGCAGCTTCGCGGCGGCTTACGAGCAGTACTTC.

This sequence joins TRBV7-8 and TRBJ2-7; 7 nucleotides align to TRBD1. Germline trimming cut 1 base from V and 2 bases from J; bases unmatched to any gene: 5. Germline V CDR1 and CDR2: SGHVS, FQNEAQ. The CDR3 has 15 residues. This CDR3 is CASSLVPGQPYEQYF. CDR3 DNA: TGTGCCAGCAGCTTAGTCCCGGGACAGCCCTACGAGCAGTACTTC.

The CDR3 sequence: CASSYGGYIGYTF. The CDR3 coding sequence is TGTGCCAGCAGTTACGGCGGTTACATTGGCTACACCTTC. The rearrangement joins TRBV6-5 to TRBJ1-2; D uncertain. Trimming removed 2 bases from V and 7 bases from J, with 11 bases in between. Germline V gene data show CDR1 as MNHEY and CDR2 as SVGAGI. The CDR3 is 13 residues long.

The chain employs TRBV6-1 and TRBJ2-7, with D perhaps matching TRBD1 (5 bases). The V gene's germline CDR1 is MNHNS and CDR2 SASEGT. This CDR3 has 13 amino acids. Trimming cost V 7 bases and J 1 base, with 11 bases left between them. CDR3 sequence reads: CASISNRSYEQYF. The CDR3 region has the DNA TGTGCCAGCATCTCGAACAGGTCCTACGAGCAGTACTTC.

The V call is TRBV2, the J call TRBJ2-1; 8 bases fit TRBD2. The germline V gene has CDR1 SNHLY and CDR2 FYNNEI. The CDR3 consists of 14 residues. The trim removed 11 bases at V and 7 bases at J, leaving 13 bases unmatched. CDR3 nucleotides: TGTGCCGGTGAGCGGGAGAGGTTTGGAAATGAGCAGTTCTTC. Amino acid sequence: CAGERERFGNEQFF.

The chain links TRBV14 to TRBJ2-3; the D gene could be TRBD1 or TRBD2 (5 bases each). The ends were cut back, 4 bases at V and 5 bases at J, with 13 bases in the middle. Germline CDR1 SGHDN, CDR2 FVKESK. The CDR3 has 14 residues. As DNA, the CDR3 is TGTGCCAGCAGCCTCTGGGGGAGAAAAGATACGCAGTATTTT. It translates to CASSLWGRKDTQYF.

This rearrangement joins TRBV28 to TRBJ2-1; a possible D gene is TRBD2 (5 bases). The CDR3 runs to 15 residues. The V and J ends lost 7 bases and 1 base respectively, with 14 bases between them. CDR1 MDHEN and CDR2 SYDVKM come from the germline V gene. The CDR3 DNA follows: TGTGCCAGCACCATAGGGTCGGGGTCCTACAATGAGCAGTTCTTC. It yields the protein CASTIGSGSYNEQFF.

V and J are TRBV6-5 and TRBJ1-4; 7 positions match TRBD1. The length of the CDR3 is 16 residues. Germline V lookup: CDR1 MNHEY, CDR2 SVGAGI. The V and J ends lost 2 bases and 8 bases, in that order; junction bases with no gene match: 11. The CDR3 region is CASSYATGTEREKLFF. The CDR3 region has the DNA TGTGCCAGCAGTTACGCCACCGGGACAGAAAGGGAAAAACTGTTTTTT.

The chain's CDR3 is CATRSAIAEANYGYTF. CDR3 DNA sequence: TGTGCCACCCGGTCCGCTATAGCCGAAGCTAACTATGGCTACACCTTC. The gene calls are TRBV6-6 and TRBJ1-2; no clear D. There are 16 residues in the CDR3. Trimming removed 10 bases from V and 0 bases from J, with 21 bases in between. Germline assignment: CDR1 MNHNY and CDR2 SVGAGI (reference sequence).

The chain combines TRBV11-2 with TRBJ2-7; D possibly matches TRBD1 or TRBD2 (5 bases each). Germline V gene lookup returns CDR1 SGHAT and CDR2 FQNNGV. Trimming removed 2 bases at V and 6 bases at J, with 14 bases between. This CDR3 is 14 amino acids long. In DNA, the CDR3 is TGTGCCAGCAGCTTACTCCAAGGGGCGGGCGAGCAGTACTTC. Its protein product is CASSLLQGAGEQYF.

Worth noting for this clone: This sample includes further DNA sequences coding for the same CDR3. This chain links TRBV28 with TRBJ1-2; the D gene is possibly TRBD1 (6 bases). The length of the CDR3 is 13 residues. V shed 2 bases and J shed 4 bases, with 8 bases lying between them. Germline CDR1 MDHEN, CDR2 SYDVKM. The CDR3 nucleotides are TGTGCCAGCAGTTTAGGACAGAGCTATGGCTACACCTTC. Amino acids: CASSLGQSYGYTF.

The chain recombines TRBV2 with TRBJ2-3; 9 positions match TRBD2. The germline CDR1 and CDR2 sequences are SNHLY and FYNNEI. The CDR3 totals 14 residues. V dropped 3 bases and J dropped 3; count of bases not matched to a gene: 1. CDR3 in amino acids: CASSELAGTDTQYF. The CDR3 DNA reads TGTGCCAGCAGTGAGCTAGCGGGGACAGATACGCAGTATTTT.

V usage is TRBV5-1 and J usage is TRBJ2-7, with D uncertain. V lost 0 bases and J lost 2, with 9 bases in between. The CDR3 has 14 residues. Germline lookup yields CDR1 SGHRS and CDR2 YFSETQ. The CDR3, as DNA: TGCGCCAGCAGCTTGGTAGTGACCCCCTACGAGCAGTACTTC. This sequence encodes CASSLVVTPYEQYF.

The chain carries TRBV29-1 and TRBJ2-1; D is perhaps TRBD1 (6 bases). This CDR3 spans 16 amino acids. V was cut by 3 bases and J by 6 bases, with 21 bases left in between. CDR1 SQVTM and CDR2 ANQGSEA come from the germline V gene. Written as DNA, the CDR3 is TGCAGCGTTGAGAAACGGCGAAGGGGGTCGTTCAATGAGCAGTTCTTC. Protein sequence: CSVEKRRRGSFNEQFF.

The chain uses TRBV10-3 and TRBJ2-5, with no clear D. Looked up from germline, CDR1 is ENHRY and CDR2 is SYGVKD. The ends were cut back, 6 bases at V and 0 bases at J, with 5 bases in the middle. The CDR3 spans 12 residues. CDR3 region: CAIRQDQETQYF. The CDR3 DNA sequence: TGTGCCATCAGGCAGGACCAAGAGACCCAGTACTTC.

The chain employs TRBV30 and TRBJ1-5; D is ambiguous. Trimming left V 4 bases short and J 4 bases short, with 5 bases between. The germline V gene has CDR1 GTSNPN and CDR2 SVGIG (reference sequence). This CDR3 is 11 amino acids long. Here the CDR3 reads CAWKPNQPQHF. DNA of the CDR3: TGTGCCTGGAAGCCAAATCAGCCCCAGCATTTT.

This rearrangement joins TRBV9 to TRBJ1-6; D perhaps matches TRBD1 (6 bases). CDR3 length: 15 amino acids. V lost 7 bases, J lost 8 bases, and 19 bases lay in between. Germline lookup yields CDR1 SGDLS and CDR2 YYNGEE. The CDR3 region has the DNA TGTGCCAGCGGCCAAGGCCCAGGGGATGATTCACCCCTCCACTTT. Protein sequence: CASGQGPGDDSPLHF.

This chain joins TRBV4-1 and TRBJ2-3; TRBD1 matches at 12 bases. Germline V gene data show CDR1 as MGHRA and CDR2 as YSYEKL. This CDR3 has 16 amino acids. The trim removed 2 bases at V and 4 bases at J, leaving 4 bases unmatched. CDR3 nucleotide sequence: TGCGCCAGCAGCCAAACCGGGACAGGGGGCGCAGATACGCAGTATTTT. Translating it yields CASSQTGTGGADTQYF.

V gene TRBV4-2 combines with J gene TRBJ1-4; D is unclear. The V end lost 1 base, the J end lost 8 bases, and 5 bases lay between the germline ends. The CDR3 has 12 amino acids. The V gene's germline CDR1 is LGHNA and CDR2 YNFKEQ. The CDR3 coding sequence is TGTGCCAGCAGCCAAGTTCCCGAAAAACTGTTTTTT. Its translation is CASSQVPEKLFF.

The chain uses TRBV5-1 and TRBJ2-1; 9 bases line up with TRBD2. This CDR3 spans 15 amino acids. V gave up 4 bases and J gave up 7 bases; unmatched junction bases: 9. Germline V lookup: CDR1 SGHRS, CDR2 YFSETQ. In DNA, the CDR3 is TGCGCCAGCAGCCAAGGGACTAGCAGGCTAAATGAGCAGTTCTTC. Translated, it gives CASSQGTSRLNEQFF.

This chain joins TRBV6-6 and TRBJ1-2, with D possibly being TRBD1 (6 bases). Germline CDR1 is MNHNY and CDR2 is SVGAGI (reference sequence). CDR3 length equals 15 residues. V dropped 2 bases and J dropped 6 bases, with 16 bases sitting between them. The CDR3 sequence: CASSYPQQGKNGYTF. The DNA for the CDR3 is TGTGCCAGCAGTTACCCCCAACAGGGTAAGAATGGCTACACCTTC.